This TCR beta chain was obtained from a study of blood T cell repertoires in COVID-19. Study-wide background: Some COVID-19 samples were acute and others convalescent; all came from the United States, Italy and Spain. T cells, B-cell-depleted T cells, or PBMCs provided the cDNA or gDNA that served as material.

This CDR3 region has 15 residues. Trimming took off 0 bases at V and 5 bases at J, with 11 bases between the two ends. Germline V gene data show CDR1 as SEHNR and CDR2 as FQNEAQ (reference sequence). TCRdb's table, derived via immunoSEQ multiplex PCR, lists solely in-frame clones and lacks some. The sample consists of tens of thousands of clones, roughly 89% of them appearing once. The clonotype was recovered from a woman aged 45-59 years with active COVID-19. The material sequenced was peripheral blood. The V and J genes are TRBV7-9 and TRBJ2-1; possibly TRBD1 for D (6 bases). CDR3 protein: CASSLASTGHNEQFF. The CDR3 DNA follows: TGTGCCAGCAGCTTAGCCTCTACAGGGCACAATGAGCAGTTCTTC.